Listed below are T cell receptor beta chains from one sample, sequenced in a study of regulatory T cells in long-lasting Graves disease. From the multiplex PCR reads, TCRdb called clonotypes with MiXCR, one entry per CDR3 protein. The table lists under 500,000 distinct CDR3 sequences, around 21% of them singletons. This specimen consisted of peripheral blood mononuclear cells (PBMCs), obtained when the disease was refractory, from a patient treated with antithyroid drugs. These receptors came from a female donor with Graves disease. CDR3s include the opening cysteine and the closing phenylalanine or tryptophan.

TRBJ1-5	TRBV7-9	CASSLDRAGQPQHF
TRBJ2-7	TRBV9	CASSVGTGGHEQYF
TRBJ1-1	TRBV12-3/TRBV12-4	CASRYRQGATEAFF
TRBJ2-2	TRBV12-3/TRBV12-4	CASSSTSGGNTGELFF
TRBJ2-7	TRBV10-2	CASSGHAYEQYF
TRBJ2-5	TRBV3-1	CASSQEGQLEEETQYF
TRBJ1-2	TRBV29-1	CSVDGIGGVYGYTF
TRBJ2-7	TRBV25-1	CASSQGLQSYEQYF
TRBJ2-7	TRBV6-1	CASRGQGAYEQYF
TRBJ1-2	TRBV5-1	CASSLDGENYGHTF
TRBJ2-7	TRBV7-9	CASSLDRGSYEQYF
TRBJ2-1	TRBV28	CGVVGDEQFF
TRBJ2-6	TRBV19	CASSPRDRLAGANVLTF
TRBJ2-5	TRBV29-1	CSVGGSTSRSAETQYF
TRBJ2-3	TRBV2	CASFTPDITDTQYF
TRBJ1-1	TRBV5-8	CASSLVLWTGGTEAFF
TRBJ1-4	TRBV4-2	CASSQDNLQGEKLFF
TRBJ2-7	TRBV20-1	CSARDTGDTTYEQYF
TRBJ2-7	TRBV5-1	CASSLVQNQYEQYF
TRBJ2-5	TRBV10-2	CASSATGGVFETQYF
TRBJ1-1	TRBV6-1	CASSDDTGGRRNTEAFF